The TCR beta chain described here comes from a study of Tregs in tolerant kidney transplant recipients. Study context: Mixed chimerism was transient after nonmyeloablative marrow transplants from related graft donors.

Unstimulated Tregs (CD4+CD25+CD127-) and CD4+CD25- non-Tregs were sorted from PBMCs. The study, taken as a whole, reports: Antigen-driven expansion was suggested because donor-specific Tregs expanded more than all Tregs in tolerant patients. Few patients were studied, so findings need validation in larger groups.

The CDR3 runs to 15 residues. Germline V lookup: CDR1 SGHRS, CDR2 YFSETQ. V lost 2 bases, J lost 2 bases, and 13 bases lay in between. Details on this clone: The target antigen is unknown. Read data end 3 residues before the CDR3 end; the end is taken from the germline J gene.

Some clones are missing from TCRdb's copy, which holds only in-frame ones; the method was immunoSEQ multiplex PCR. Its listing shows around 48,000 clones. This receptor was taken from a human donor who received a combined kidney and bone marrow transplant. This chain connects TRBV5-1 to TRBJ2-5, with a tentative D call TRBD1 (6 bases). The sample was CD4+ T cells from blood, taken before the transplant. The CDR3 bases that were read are TGCGCCAGCAGCTTACAGGGTCTGGGGCAAGAGACC. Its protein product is CASSLQGLGQET. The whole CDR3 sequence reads CASSLQGLGQETQYF.